This T cell receptor beta chain came from a study of cytomegalovirus exposure and HLA in healthy donors. The wider study: The 95 to 150 validation repertoires used a platform that matched the one used for the approximately 620 first-cohort repertoires, as a later analysis reported.

V dropped 0 bases and J dropped 9 bases, with 12 bases sitting between them. Germline-derived CDR1 and CDR2 are LNHNV and YYDKDF (reference sequence). The CDR3 loop spans 14 amino acids. Overall study findings and caveats: The finding came from a later analysis; first-cohort TCR clusters tended to co-occur in the approximately 120 validation repertoires. In vitro confirmation showed three CMV-associated chains to be CMV antigen specific. It was about 150 TCR beta chains that were listed as cytomegalovirus-associated.

The data were produced by immunoSEQ multiplex PCR, yet TCRdb's version contains in-frame clones alone and is incomplete. The table has some 49,000 clones, nearly 95% seen once; the top ten hold less than 9.5%. With regard to this clone: As yet, its antigen is unknown.

The V call is TRBV15, the J call TRBJ2-1, with D maybe TRBD1 (5 bases). The TCR was taken from a woman under 30 in good health and CMV-seropositive. Input material: PBMCs. The CDR3 protein is CATSREGTGSEQFF. CDR3 in DNA: TGTGCCACCAGCAGAGAAGGAACAGGTAGTGAGCAGTTCTTC.